The clone carrying this T cell receptor (beta chain) occurred many times. Construction of the TCRbeta library involved unique molecular identifiers. MiXCR, applied by TCRdb to the PCR reads, yields one record per CDR3 protein. The sample includes hundreds of thousands of distinct CDR3 sequences, about 12% of them seen just once. Between the trimmed V and J ends, which lost 3 bases and 5 bases, there was a span of 7 bases. The germline V gene has CDR1 GTSNPN and CDR2 SVGIG (reference sequence). This CDR3 region has 11 residues. This sample was taken from a study of T-cell reconstitution after alpha-beta-depleted transplantation in children.

This specimen consisted of PBMCs from the stem cell graft donor, obtained from the stem cell graft. The chain employs TRBV30 and TRBJ1-1; tentative D call: TRBD1 (6 bases). This TCR came from a human donor who donated a stem cell graft to a child with acute lymphoblastic leukemia. In nucleotides, the CDR3 is TGTGCCTGGAGAGGGGGAACTGAAGCTTTCTTT. This translates into CAWRGGTEAFF.